One sample yielded the 14 T cell receptor beta chains listed below, sequenced in a study of long-term antiretroviral therapy in people with HIV (dated by TCRdb to 2021 to 2024). The immunoSEQ hsTCRB v3.0 assay was used at survey level resolution to sequence the TRB variable region. In its TCRdb copy, this immuneACCESS table keeps in-frame sequences only and misses some clones. Where compared with another copy, unresolved V genes explain less than half of these, and the others have no known cause. The sample table contains 24,000 or so clones; only one count was recorded for around 85% of them. The ten top clones hold approximately 10% of the sample. The material was unsorted PBMCs, obtained 2.3 years after starting antiretroviral therapy. These receptors were obtained from a middle-aged man with HIV.

V and J are TRBV29-1 and TRBJ2-7; D might be TRBD1 or TRBD2, each matching 5 bases. V was shortened by 8 bases and J by 0 bases, with 14 bases between the two germline ends. The length of the CDR3 is 13 residues. Germline CDR1 is SQVTM and CDR2 is ANQGSEA. The CDR3 bases are TGCAGCTTTTCGGGACGGAGCTCCTACGAGCAGTACTTC. It specifies CSFSGRSSYEQYF.

This chain connects TRBV5-6 to TRBJ2-1, with D perhaps matching TRBD1 (5 bases). Germline lookup yields CDR1 SGHDT and CDR2 YYEEEE. V was cut by 0 bases and J by 1 base, with 11 bases left in between. The CDR3 runs to 16 residues. The CDR3 reads CASSLAQGMSYNEQFF. In DNA, the CDR3 is TGTGCCAGCAGCTTGGCCCAGGGCATGTCCTACAATGAGCAGTTCTTC.

The chain joins TRBV7-3 to TRBJ1-2, with 10 bases fitting TRBD1. J lost 8 bases, V lost 5 bases, and 8 bases had no gene match. Germline CDR1 and CDR2: SGHTA and FQGTGA. The length of the CDR3 is 14 residues. CDR3 sequence (DNA): TGTGCCAGCAGCCGCCGACAGGGGGCGGAAGGCTACACCTTC. Residues: CASSRRQGAEGYTF.

The rearrangement uses TRBV7-6 and TRBJ2-1, with 7 positions matching TRBD1. The CDR3 is 15 residues long. The V gene end was trimmed by 4 bases and the J gene end by 8 bases; junction bases not matched to a gene: 11. CDR1 and CDR2 (germline): SGHVS, FNYEAQ. For the CDR3, the DNA is TGTGCCAGCAGCTCCCCCGGGACAGCAGTTCATGAGCAGTTCTTC. This gives the protein CASSSPGTAVHEQFF.

Here the CDR3 reads CASTGNTEAFF. CDR3 coding DNA: TGTGCCAGCACAGGGAACACTGAAGCTTTCTTT. V gene TRBV6-5 combines with J gene TRBJ1-1, with D unresolved. CDR1 MNHEY and CDR2 SVGAGI come from the germline V gene. CDR3 length equals 11 residues. Trimming removed 7 bases at V and 1 base at J, with 4 bases between.

J is TRBJ1-1 and V is TRBV19, with D possibly TRBD1 on 6 matching bases. The CDR3 spans 12 residues. With 9 bases removed from V and 6 bases from J, the gap between germline ends came to 14 bases. CDR1 and CDR2 from the germline V gene are LNHDA and SQIVND (reference sequence). CDR3 residues: CASEPKGAEAFF. The DNA for the CDR3 is TGTGCCAGCGAGCCAAAGGGGGCTGAAGCTTTCTTT.

V and J are TRBV2 and TRBJ1-6; the D is unclear. Germline CDR1 reads SNHLY; CDR2 reads FYNNEI. Trimming shortened V by 7 bases and J by 8 bases, and 12 bases separated the two germline ends. The CDR3 spans 13 residues. CDR3 loop: CASKDTWDSPLHF. DNA for the CDR3: TGTGCCAGCAAGGATACCTGGGATTCACCCCTCCACTTT.

This chain links TRBV13 with TRBJ1-2; D unclear. Germline CDR1 is PRHDT and CDR2 is FYEKMQ (reference sequence). CDR3 length equals 12 residues. V lost 5 bases, J lost 6 bases, and 10 bases lay in between. The CDR3: CASSRTLDGYTF. CDR3 DNA sequence: TGTGCCAGCAGCCGGACCCTTGATGGCTACACCTTC.

The sample holds one count of this clone. The CDR3: CASSPDRSYNEQFF. In DNA form, the CDR3 reads TGTGCCAGCTCACCGGATCGCTCCTACAATGAGCAGTTCTTC. The chain has TRBV18 and TRBJ2-1; no reliable D call. V lost 3 bases to trimming and J lost 0 bases, with 6 bases between them. The germline V gene has CDR1 KGHSH and CDR2 LQKENI. This CDR3 contains 14 residues. Full variable domain (missing parts from reference TRBV18 and TRBJ2-1): NAGVMQNPRHLVRRRGQEARLRCSPMKGHSHVYWYRQLPEEGLKFMVYLQKENIIDESGMPKERFSAEFPKEGPSILRIQQVVRGDSAAYFCASSPDRSYNEQFFGPGTRLTVL.

The V and J genes are TRBV7-3 and TRBJ2-5; D not certain. The germline CDR1 and CDR2 sequences are SGHTA and FQGTGA. The CDR3 has 13 residues. V lost 0 bases, J lost 5 bases, and 7 bases lay in between. In nucleotides, the CDR3 is TGTGCCAGCAGCTTAACTGTCGAGGAGACCCAGTACTTC. Its protein product is CASSLTVEETQYF.

The chain has TRBV7-9 and TRBJ2-7, with TRBD1 matching 7 bases. CDR3 size: 17 residues. Looked up from germline, CDR1 is SEHNR and CDR2 is FQNEAQ (reference sequence). V was clipped by 5 bases and J by 4 bases; unmatched bases: 17. DNA for the CDR3: TGTGCCAGCAGCCCAAGACAGGGTTCCACACCCATTTACGAGCAGTACTTC. It yields the protein CASSPRQGSTPIYEQYF.

This clone was detected only a few times. V and J are TRBV14 and TRBJ2-1, with D possibly matching TRBD1 (5 bases). CDR3 length equals 12 residues. Deletions cut 1 base from V and 9 bases from J, with 7 bases between. Germline CDR1 SGHDN, CDR2 FVKESK. This CDR3 reads CASSQVQGEQFF. CDR3 nucleotides: TGTGCCAGCAGCCAAGTTCAGGGTGAGCAGTTCTTC. The variable domain in full, completed from reference TRBV14 and TRBJ2-1, reads EAGVTQFPSHSVIEKGQTVTLRCDPISGHDNLYWYRRVMGKEIKFLLHFVKESKQDESGMPNNRFLAERTGGTYSTLKVQPAELEDSGVYFCASSQVQGEQFFGPGTRLTVL.

The chain links TRBV7-9 to TRBJ2-1; D may match TRBD1 or TRBD2 (5 bases each). The V gene lost 1 base and the J gene lost 5 bases, with 21 bases spanning the gap. This CDR3 region has 18 residues. The germline V gene encodes CDR1 SEHNR and CDR2 FQNEAQ (reference sequence). CDR3 bases: TGTGCCAGCAGCTTAGTGCTCCGACTCCCTGGGGGTAACAATGAGCAGTTCTTC. Protein: CASSLVLRLPGGNNEQFF.

This sequence joins TRBV7-8 and TRBJ1-2, with D maybe TRBD1 (5 bases). Per germline, CDR1 SGHVS and CDR2 FQNEAQ. This CDR3 region has 15 residues. Trimming shortened V by 0 bases and J by 0 bases, and 8 bases separated the two germline ends. This CDR3 is CASSLAGTANYGYTF. DNA for the CDR3: TGTGCCAGCAGCTTAGCGGGGACTGCTAACTATGGCTACACCTTC.